The sequence of this T cell receptor beta chain was determined in a study of liver allograft versus peripheral blood T cells. Overall study: Peripheral blood of the recipients supplied T cell receptor repertoires that were compared with those in transplanted livers. Overall study findings and caveats: Inside liver allografts, T cell receptor repertoires reportedly diverged from the repertoires found in peripheral blood.

TCRdb called the reads again in MiXCR, with one record for every CDR3 protein. The data contain 950 to 1,500 distinct CDR3 sequences, about a sixth of them seen just once; the ten biggest clones take up roughly 22%. In this sample, this clonotype is medium-sized (0.01 to 0.1%). The antigen remains unidentified. The CDR3 contains 12 residues. V gave up 11 bases and J gave up 0 bases; unmatched junction bases: 1. CDR1 is MNHNY, CDR2 SVGAGI, per germline (reference sequence). The TCR sequence derives from a human patient who had a liver transplant. These T cells may partly come from the graft donor. This rearrangement joins TRBV6-6 to TRBJ2-5; 9 bases map to TRBD2. The CDR3 sequence: CAGGGDQETQYF. The CDR3 DNA reads TGTGCCGGCGGGGGGGACCAAGAGACCCAGTACTTC.